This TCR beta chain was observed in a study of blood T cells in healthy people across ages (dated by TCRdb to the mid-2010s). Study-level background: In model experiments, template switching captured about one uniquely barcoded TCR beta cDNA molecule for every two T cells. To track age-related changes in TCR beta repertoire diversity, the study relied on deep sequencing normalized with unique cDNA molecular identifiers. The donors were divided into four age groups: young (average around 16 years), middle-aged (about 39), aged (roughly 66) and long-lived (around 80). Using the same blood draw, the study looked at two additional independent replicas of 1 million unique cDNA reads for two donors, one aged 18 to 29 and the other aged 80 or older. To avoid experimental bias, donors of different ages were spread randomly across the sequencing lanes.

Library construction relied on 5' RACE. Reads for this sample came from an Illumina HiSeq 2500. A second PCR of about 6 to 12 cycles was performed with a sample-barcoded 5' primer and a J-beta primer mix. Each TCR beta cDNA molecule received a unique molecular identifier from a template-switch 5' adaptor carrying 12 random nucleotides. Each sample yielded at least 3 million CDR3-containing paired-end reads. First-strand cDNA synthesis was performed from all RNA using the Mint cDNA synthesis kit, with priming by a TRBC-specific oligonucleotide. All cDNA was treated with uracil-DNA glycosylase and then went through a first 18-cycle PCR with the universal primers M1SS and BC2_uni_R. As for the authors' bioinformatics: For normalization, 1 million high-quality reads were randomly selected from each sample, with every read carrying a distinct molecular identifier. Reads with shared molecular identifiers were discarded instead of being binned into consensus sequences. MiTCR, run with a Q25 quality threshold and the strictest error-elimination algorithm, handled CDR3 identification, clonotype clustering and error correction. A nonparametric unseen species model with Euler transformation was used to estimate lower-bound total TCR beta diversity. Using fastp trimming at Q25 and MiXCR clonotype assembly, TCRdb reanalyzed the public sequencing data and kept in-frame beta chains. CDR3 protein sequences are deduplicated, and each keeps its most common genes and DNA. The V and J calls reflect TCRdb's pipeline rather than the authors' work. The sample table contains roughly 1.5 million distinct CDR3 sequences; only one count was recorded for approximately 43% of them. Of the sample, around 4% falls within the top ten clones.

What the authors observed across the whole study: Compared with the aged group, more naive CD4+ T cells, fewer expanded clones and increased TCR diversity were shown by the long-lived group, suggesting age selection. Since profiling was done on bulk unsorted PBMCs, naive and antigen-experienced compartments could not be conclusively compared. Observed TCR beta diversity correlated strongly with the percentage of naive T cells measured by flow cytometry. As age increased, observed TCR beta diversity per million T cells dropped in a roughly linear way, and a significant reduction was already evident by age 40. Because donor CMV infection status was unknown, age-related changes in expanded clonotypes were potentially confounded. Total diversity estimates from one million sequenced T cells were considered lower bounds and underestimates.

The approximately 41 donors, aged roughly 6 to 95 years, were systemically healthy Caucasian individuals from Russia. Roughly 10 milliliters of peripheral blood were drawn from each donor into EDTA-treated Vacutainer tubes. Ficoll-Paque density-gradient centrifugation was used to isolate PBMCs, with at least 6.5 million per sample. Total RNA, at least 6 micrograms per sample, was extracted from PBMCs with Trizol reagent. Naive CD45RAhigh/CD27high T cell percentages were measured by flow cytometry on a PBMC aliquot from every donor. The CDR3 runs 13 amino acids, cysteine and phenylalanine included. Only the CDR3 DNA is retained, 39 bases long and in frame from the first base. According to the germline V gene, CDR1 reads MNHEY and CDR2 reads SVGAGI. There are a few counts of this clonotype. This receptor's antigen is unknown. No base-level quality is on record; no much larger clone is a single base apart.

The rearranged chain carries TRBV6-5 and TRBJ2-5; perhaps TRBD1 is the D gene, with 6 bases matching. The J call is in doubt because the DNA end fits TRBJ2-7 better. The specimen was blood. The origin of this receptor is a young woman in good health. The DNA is TGTGCCAGCAGATATACAGGGAACTACGAGCAGTACTTC. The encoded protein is CASRYTGNYEQYF.